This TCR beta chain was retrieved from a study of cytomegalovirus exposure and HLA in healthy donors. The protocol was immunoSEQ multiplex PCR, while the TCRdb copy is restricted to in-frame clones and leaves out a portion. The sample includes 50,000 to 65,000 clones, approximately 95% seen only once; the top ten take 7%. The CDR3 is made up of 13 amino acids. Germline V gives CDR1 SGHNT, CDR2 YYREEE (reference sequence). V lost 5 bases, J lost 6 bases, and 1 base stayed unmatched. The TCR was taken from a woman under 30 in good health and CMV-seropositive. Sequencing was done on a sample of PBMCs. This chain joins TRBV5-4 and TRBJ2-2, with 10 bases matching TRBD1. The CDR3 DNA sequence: TGTGCCAGCAGGGACAGGGGGGCCGGGGAGCTGTTTTTT. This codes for CASRDRGAGELFF.